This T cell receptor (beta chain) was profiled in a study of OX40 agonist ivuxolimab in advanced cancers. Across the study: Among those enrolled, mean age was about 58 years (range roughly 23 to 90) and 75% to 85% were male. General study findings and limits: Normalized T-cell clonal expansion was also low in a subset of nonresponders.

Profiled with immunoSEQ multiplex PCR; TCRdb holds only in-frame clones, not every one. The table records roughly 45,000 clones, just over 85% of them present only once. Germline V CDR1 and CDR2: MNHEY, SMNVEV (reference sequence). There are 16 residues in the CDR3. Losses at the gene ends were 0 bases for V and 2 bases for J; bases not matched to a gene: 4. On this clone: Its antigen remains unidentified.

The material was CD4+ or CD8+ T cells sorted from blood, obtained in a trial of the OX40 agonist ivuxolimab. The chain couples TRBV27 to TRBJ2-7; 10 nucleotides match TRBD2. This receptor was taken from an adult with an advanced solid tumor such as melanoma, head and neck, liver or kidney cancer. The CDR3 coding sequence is TGTGCCAGCAGTTTATCTTTTACTAGCGGGACCTACGAGCAGTACTTC. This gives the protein CASSLSFTSGTYEQYF.